The text below deals with one T cell receptor (beta chain). TCRdb re-called the 5' RACE reads; every CDR3 protein appears as one record, without DNA. Its table lists approximately 440,000 distinct CDR3 sequences. The sample belongs to a study of T cells expressing NK-cell markers. Sequencing used blood T cells: a sorted CD56 or NKG2C T cell subset, CD4+ or CD8+ T cells, or bulk PBMC T cells (not recorded which). The receptor's source is a woman aged 45-65 years in good health.

The CDR3 sequence is CASSRDRVAFF. V gene TRBV4-1 combines with J gene TRBJ1-1; TCRdb returns TRBD1, unconfirmable since there is no DNA. The CDR3 totals 11 residues. Per the germline V gene, CDR1 is MGHRA and CDR2 is YSYEKL.